This TCR beta chain was documented in a study of shared clonotypes between healthy human individuals. Study-level background: There were three CD4 naive, three CD4 memory, two CD8 naive and one CD8 memory plates per donor. Whole-study results and caveats: Generation probabilities of non-shared clonotypes were lower (relative to those shared by all four donors). Sampling covered blood only; tissue repertoires likely differ.

This CDR3 is 15 amino acids long. The protocol was immunoSEQ multiplex PCR, while the TCRdb copy is restricted to in-frame clones and leaves out a portion. The sample includes millions of clones, 85% to 95% of them seen just once. Regarding this clone: Its target is not known.

This clonotype originated in a man aged 18 to 29 in good health. Some clones in this sample may be carry-over from other donors' samples. Sequenced material: naive CD4+ T cells from PBMCs. Subset indicated: CD45RA+ positively selected. The gene calls are TRBV21-1 and TRBJ2-3; TRBD2 reflects the table's D call only, with no check against the DNA. TRBV21-1 is given as a pseudogene. CDR3: CASSARGGRPDTQYF. The CDR3 DNA reads as TGTGCCAGCAGCGCCCGGGGCGGGAGGCCCGATACGCAGTATTTT.